This T cell receptor beta chain derives from a study of CD8 T cells in Susac syndrome. The CDR3 has 16 residues. Trimming left V 6 bases short and J 4 bases short, with 21 bases between. Germline V CDR1 and CDR2: MGHRA, YSYEKL. A quantity of about 0.5 to 1 ug RNA underwent reverse transcription using random hexamers. The immunoSEQ assay covered 54 Vbeta and 13 Jbeta segments for CDR3. One entry per CDR3 protein results from TCRdb running MiXCR on the immunoSEQ multiplex PCR reads. The table has 400,000 or so distinct CDR3 sequences, approximately 85% seen once. The sequenced target, TCR beta, came from blood CD8+ and CD4+ T cells.

Material: CD8+ T cells from PBMCs. This TCR was sampled from a human donor with multiple sclerosis. The chain uses TRBV4-1 and TRBJ1-1; D possibly corresponds to TRBD1 (5 bases). The CDR3 nucleotides are TGCGCCAGCAGTCCTCTCATCCTACAGGACACCACTGAAGCTTTCTTT. Translating it yields CASSPLILQDTTEAFF.